These 7 T cell receptor beta chains originate from one sample sequenced in a study of OX40 agonist ivuxolimab in advanced cancers. Method: immunoSEQ multiplex PCR; TCRdb's copy keeps in-frame clones and lacks some. The table has 68,000 or so clones, about 82% seen once. The material sequenced was CD4+ or CD8+ T cells sorted from blood, taken in a trial of the OX40 agonist ivuxolimab. All receptors come from an adult with an advanced solid tumor such as melanoma, head and neck, liver or kidney cancer.

To note about this clone: One end of the junction does not line up with germline, which may come from a read error. This chain uses TRBV2 with TRBJ1-1; 8 positions match TRBD1. Germline V gene data show CDR1 as SNHLY and CDR2 as FYNNEI. The CDR3 covers 15 residues. This CDR3 reads CASREGTGLNTEAFF. The CDR3 DNA sequence: TGTGCCAGCAGGGAAGGGACAGGATTGAACACTGAAGCTTTCTTT.

The chain is built from TRBV7-2 and TRBJ2-3, with D maybe TRBD1 (6 bases). This CDR3 has 15 amino acids. Looked up from germline, CDR1 is SGHTA and CDR2 is FQGNSA. V lost 1 base, J lost 1 base, and 9 bases lay in between. CDR3 residues: CASSLGGPGTDTQYF. In DNA, the CDR3 is TGTGCCAGCAGCTTAGGGGGGCCTGGCACAGATACGCAGTATTTT.

The chain couples TRBV30 to TRBJ2-7; TRBD2 aligns across 11 bases. J was trimmed by 1 base and V by 1 base; bases with no gene match: 3. The CDR3 consists of 15 residues. The germline gives CDR1 GTSNPN, CDR2 SVGIG (reference sequence). The CDR3 coding sequence is TGTGCCTGGAGTGGTTTAGCGGGAGGGTCCTACGAGCAGTACTTC. Translated: CAWSGLAGGSYEQYF. Looking up the rest from reference TRBV30 and TRBJ2-7 gives the full variable domain: SQTIHQWPATLVQPVGSPLSLECTVEGTSNPNLYWYRQAAGRGLQLLFYSVGIGQISSEVPQNLSASRPQDRQFILSSKKLLLSDSGFYLCAWSGLAGGSYEQYFGPGTRLTVT.

This clone has more than one count but fewer than ten. In the same sample, other DNA sequences code for this CDR3. J is TRBJ1-5 and V is TRBV5-6; D unclear. Germline CDR1 and CDR2: SGHDT and YYEEEE. The V gene lost 2 bases and the J gene lost 4 bases, with 7 bases spanning the gap. The CDR3 length is 13 residues. The CDR3 loop is CASSLGRNQPQHF. CDR3 nucleotide sequence: TGTGCCAGCAGCTTAGGACGGAATCAGCCCCAGCATTTT.

This clone is medium-sized in the sample. The chain combines TRBV5-1 with TRBJ2-5; D might be TRBD1 (5 bases). V lost 4 bases and J lost 2, with 18 bases in between. CDR3 length: 16 amino acids. Per the germline V gene, CDR1 is SGHRS and CDR2 is YFSETQ. CDR3 sequence reads: CASSPTSQGPQETQYF. The CDR3 DNA reads as TGCGCCAGCAGCCCTACCTCCCAGGGCCCACAAGAGACCCAGTACTTC.

The V and J genes are TRBV7-9 and TRBJ1-4, with D hard to call. Trimming shortened V by 7 bases and J by 0 bases, and 9 bases separated the two germline ends. Germline assignment: CDR1 SEHNR and CDR2 FQNEAQ (reference sequence). The CDR3 has 14 residues. The DNA for the CDR3 is TGTGCCAGCACCGGTGACCCAACTAATGAAAAACTGTTTTTT. Translation gives CASTGDPTNEKLFF.

This clone was detected once. This chain links TRBV30 with TRBJ2-5, with 8 bases that match TRBD2. With 2 bases clipped from V and 1 base from J, the junction kept 6 bases outside the gene matches. The CDR3 contains 15 residues. The V gene's germline CDR1 is GTSNPN and CDR2 SVGIG (reference sequence). For the CDR3, the DNA is TGTGCCTGGAGTCGGGGGGGCGGGACCCAAGAGACCCAGTACTTC. It is translated as CAWSRGGGTQETQYF.